Below, 16 T cell receptor beta chains from the same sample are listed, as sequenced in a study of shared clonotypes between healthy human individuals. Method: immunoSEQ multiplex PCR; TCRdb's copy keeps in-frame clones and lacks some. Found here are 2 million or so clones, 90% to 95% of them singletons; the top ten hold 0.13%. Sample: naive CD4+ T cells sorted from blood. Subset of the sample: CD45RA+ positively selected. All receptors come from a man aged 18 to 30 in good health.

The chain recombines TRBV15 with TRBJ2-5; D not certain. The CDR3 runs to 15 residues. The germline V gene has CDR1 LNHNV and CDR2 YYDKDF (reference sequence). V lost 0 bases, J lost 2 bases, and 10 bases lay in between. The CDR3 DNA reads TGTGCCACCAGCAGAGATTGGCAGTCTCAAGAGACCCAGTACTTC. This codes for CATSRDWQSQETQYF.

J is TRBJ2-7 and V is TRBV12-5; D perhaps matches TRBD2 (6 bases). Germline V CDR1 and CDR2: LGHNT, FRNRAP. Deletions cut 0 bases from V and 2 bases from J, with 20 bases between. The length of the CDR3 is 18 residues. CDR3 nucleotides: TGTGCTAGTGGTTTGGTACCGCCTTCGGTAGCGGTTACCTACGAGCAGTACTTC. Its translation: CASGLVPPSVAVTYEQYF.

Here the CDR3 DNA reads TGTGCCAGCAGCCTTGAGCAGGGACAGAACTATGGCTACACCTTC. Its protein product is CASSLEQGQNYGYTF. V and J are TRBV7-2 and TRBJ1-2, with 7 bases aligning to TRBD1. V lost 5 bases and J lost 2; bases outside the gene matches: 8. Germline V lookup: CDR1 SGHTA, CDR2 FQGNSA. This CDR3 has 15 amino acids.

This chain connects TRBV2 to TRBJ2-5, with TRBD1 identical over 7 bases. Germline V gene lookup returns CDR1 SNHLY and CDR2 FYNNEI. The CDR3 totals 15 residues. V lost 6 bases, J lost 3 bases, and 10 bases stayed unmatched. The CDR3 DNA sequence: TGTGCCAGCAGATCGGGACAGAGAGCCAAAGAGACCCAGTACTTC. As protein: CASRSGQRAKETQYF.

Only one count was recorded for this clone. The CDR3 DNA reads as TGTGCCAGCAGTGAAGACCCCGGGACAGGGGGAGAGACCCAGTACTTC. Translating it yields CASSEDPGTGGETQYF. The chain uses TRBV6-1 and TRBJ2-5; 11 bases align to TRBD1. Germline V gene data show CDR1 as MNHNS and CDR2 as SASEGT. The CDR3 has 16 residues. With V trimmed by 1 base and J by 4 bases, 5 bases remained unmatched.

The V gene is TRBV9, the J gene TRBJ1-3; D not resolved. This CDR3 has 15 amino acids. CDR1 SGDLS and CDR2 YYNGEE come from the germline V gene. Trimming left V 0 bases short and J 0 bases short, with 7 bases between. The CDR3 DNA is TGTGCCAGCAGCGTAGAACCTAACTCTGGAAACACCATATATTTT. As protein: CASSVEPNSGNTIYF.

This sequence joins TRBV11-1 and TRBJ2-5; tentatively, D is TRBD1 or TRBD2 (5 bases each). The CDR3 is 15 amino acids. Germline V gene data show CDR1 as SGHAT and CDR2 as FQDESV (reference sequence). The germline V and J ends were trimmed by 5 bases and 2 bases, with 15 bases remaining between them. CDR3 nucleotide sequence: TGTGCCAGCAGCCCCGAGAGAGGGGAACAAGAGACCCAGTACTTC. This sequence encodes CASSPERGEQETQYF. The full variable domain, with the rest looked up from reference TRBV11-1 and TRBJ2-5, is EAEVAQSPRYKITEKSQAVAFWCDPISGHATLYWYRQILGQGPELLVQFQDESVVDDSQLPKDRFSAERLKGVDSTLKIQPAELGDSAMYLCASSPERGEQETQYFGPGTRLLVL.

The chain recombines TRBV19 with TRBJ2-7; D is ambiguous. Deletions cut 4 bases from V and 1 base from J, with 11 bases between. This CDR3 spans 14 amino acids. Germline lookup yields CDR1 LNHDA and CDR2 SQIVND (reference sequence). CDR3: CASSTLYDSYEQYF. As DNA, the CDR3 is TGTGCCAGTAGTACCCTATACGATTCCTACGAGCAGTACTTC.

The chain has TRBV6-4 and TRBJ1-1; 8 bases align to TRBD1. CDR3 size: 16 residues. The germline CDR1 and CDR2 sequences are MRHNA and SNTAGT. Trimming removed 6 bases from V and 6 bases from J; junction bases left unmatched: 15. This CDR3 is CASRVNSRTGNPEAFF. Here the CDR3 DNA reads TGTGCCAGCAGGGTAAATTCTCGGACAGGGAATCCTGAAGCTTTCTTT.

This chain links TRBV10-3 with TRBJ2-2, with no clear D. Germline CDR1 ENHRY, CDR2 SYGVKD. V shed 3 bases and J shed 1 base, with 9 bases lying between them. The CDR3 is made up of 15 amino acids. CDR3 coding DNA: TGTGCCATCAGTGATTCGGGTGTGAACACCGGGGAGCTGTTTTTT. Translation: CAISDSGVNTGELFF.

This clone appeared once. CDR3 DNA: TGTGCCTGGAGAAGGCAGGCTAACACCGGGGAGCTGTTTTTT. It encodes CAWRRQANTGELFF. The chain carries TRBV30 and TRBJ2-2; no reliable D call. The germline V and J ends were trimmed by 3 bases and 2 bases, with 10 bases remaining between them. The germline gives CDR1 GTSNPN, CDR2 SVGIG (reference sequence). The CDR3 spans 14 residues.

The chain couples TRBV28 to TRBJ1-3, with D perhaps matching TRBD1 (5 bases). The germline CDR1 and CDR2 sequences are MDHEN and SYDVKM. There are 14 residues in the CDR3. Trimming removed 6 bases from V and 0 bases from J, with 9 bases in between. CDR3 residues: CASSKGRSGNTIYF. Here the CDR3 DNA reads TGTGCCAGCAGCAAGGGACGCTCTGGAAACACCATATATTTT.

The rearrangement uses TRBV19 and TRBJ2-7, with D hard to call. With 3 bases removed from V and 0 bases from J, the gap between germline ends came to 18 bases. Germline assignment: CDR1 LNHDA and CDR2 SQIVND (reference sequence). The CDR3 length is 17 residues. The chain's CDR3 is CASSISYRTFSSYEQYF. DNA for the CDR3: TGTGCCAGTAGTATTTCTTATCGGACGTTTAGCTCCTACGAGCAGTACTTC. The full variable domain, with the rest looked up from reference TRBV19 and TRBJ2-7, is DGGITQSPKYLFRKEGQNVTLSCEQNLNHDAMYWYRQDPGQGLRLIYYSQIVNDFQKGDIAEGYSVSREKKESFPLTVTSAQKNPTAFYLCASSISYRTFSSYEQYFGPGTRLTVT.

The CDR3 protein is CASSPPSGGAHEQYF. The CDR3 bases are TGTGCCAGCTCACCACCCAGCGGGGGGGCCCACGAGCAGTACTTC. This chain links TRBV18 with TRBJ2-7, with 10 bases matching TRBD2. CDR3 length: 15 residues. From germline, CDR1 is KGHSH and CDR2 LQKENI. The ends lost 0 bases at V and 5 bases at J; junction bases unmatched: 4.

This clone was detected once. This sequence joins TRBV7-9 and TRBJ1-1; 11 bases agree with TRBD1. CDR1 is SEHNR and CDR2 is FQNEAQ in the germline V gene (reference sequence). CDR3 length: 16 amino acids. J was trimmed by 4 bases and V by 5 bases; bases with no gene match: 9. The CDR3 spells CASSPDSGTGGTEAFF. Written as DNA, the CDR3 is TGTGCCAGCAGCCCGGACTCCGGGACAGGGGGCACTGAAGCTTTCTTT. Looking up the rest from reference TRBV7-9 and TRBJ1-1 gives the full variable domain: DTGVSQNPRHKITKRGQNVTFRCDPISEHNRLYWYRQTLGQGPEFLTYFQNEAQLEKSRLLSDRFSAERPKGSFSTLEIQRTEQGDSAMYLCASSPDSGTGGTEAFFGQGTRLTVV.

Concerning this clone itself: Distinct nucleotide sequences in the sample also encode this CDR3. The chain combines TRBV2 with TRBJ1-1, with a possible D match to TRBD1 (5 bases). CDR1 is SNHLY and CDR2 is FYNNEI in the germline V gene. Trimming took off 1 base at V and 5 bases at J, with 8 bases between the two ends. The CDR3 is 13 amino acids. The CDR3: CASSEEGPTEAFF. CDR3 in DNA: TGTGCCAGCAGTGAAGAGGGGCCTACTGAAGCTTTCTTT.